A selection of T cell receptor beta chains follows, all from one sample in a study of blood T cell repertoires in COVID-19. The table came from immunoSEQ multiplex PCR; TCRdb's copy has only in-frame clones and leaves some out. The sample has 95,000 to 120,000 clones; 85% are singletons. The specimen sequenced was peripheral blood. The receptor set was obtained from a human donor in a cohort sampled during active COVID-19. CDR3s leave out the opening cysteine and the closing phenylalanine or tryptophan. The D gene is left open where the match is weak.

TRBV4-2	TRBD1	TRBJ2-7	13	ASSQAETGAWEQY
TRBV6-5	-	TRBJ2-6	13	ASSYRVTGANVLT
TRBV20-1	-	TRBJ2-7	10	SASFRGYEQY
TRBV12-3/TRBV12-4	-	TRBJ1-2	11	ASSGTKNYGYT
TRBV5-1	-	TRBJ2-3	14	ASSLVRRGSTDTQY
TRBV9	-	TRBJ2-3	14	ASSVRGGQEGTTQY
TRBV28	-	TRBJ1-5	13	ASSFDSYSNQPQH
TRBV3-1/TRBV3-2	TRBD2	TRBJ2-7	13	ASSLTSGNSYEQY
TRBV27	TRBD2	TRBJ2-7	13	ASSQAGAWSYEQY
TRBV20-1	-	TRBJ1-2	12	SASGQPTYYGYT
TRBV5-1	TRBD2	TRBJ2-1	18	ASSSTLTSGGRSSYNEQF
TRBV5-6	TRBD1	TRBJ2-7	12	ASSWGQGSYEQY
TRBV11-2	-	TRBJ2-3	11	ASSIVSTDTQY
TRBV24-1	TRBD1	TRBJ2-3	11	ATSDPRDRAQY
TRBV4-2	TRBD2	TRBJ2-1	15	ASSPRLAGGLYNEQF
TRBV5-1	-	TRBJ2-7	13	ASSLEQGSSYEQY
TRBV10-3	TRBD1	TRBJ2-1	11	AIRDRDVNEQF
TRBV5-1	TRBD1	TRBJ2-5	13	ASSNRQGAGETQY
TRBV28	-	TRBJ1-1	10	ASMEQNTEAF
TRBV11-3	TRBD2	TRBJ2-3	10	ASSRGGDTQY
TRBV5-4	TRBD2	TRBJ2-7	13	ASRSLSSGAAEQY
TRBV19	TRBD2	TRBJ2-3	16	ASSIRLAGGTSTDTQY
TRBV5-6	TRBD1	TRBJ1-4	12	ASSSPPDREKLF
TRBV28	-	TRBJ1-5	12	ASRETGPNQPQH
TRBV27	-	TRBJ1-5	11	ASSLSSNQPQH
TRBV27	-	TRBJ2-3	12	ASRFDYSTDTQY
TRBV2	-	TRBJ2-3	16	ASSEARGGRKSTDTQY
TRBV6-1	TRBD1	TRBJ1-1	11	ASSDRGWTEAF
TRBV10-3	TRBD2	TRBJ2-5	12	AAGTSGGQETQY
TRBV27	-	TRBJ1-2	11	ASSFQGIDGYT
TRBV5-6	-	TRBJ1-1	11	ASSLAGRTEAF
TRBV12-3/TRBV12-4	TRBD1	TRBJ1-5	11	ATRQGEYQPQH
TRBV19	TRBD1	TRBJ1-1	11	ASSRDRALGAF
TRBV5-1	-	TRBJ2-7	11	ASSLNGDHEQY
TRBV6-5	TRBD2	TRBJ2-3	13	ASSYSPSGTDTQY
TRBV19	-	TRBJ1-6	12	ASSPQGGGSPLH
TRBV5-4	-	TRBJ1-2	13	ASSLAGSKNYGYT
TRBV7-3	-	TRBJ2-3	11	ASSPSRGDTQY
TRBV6-6	-	TRBJ1-2	11	ASSQWREGGYT
TRBV11-3	-	TRBJ2-5	11	ASSRRAEETQY
TRBV14	-	TRBJ2-5	10	ASSQIMQAQY
TRBV6-5	-	TRBJ1-1	10	ASSYGQAEAF
TRBV29-1	TRBD1	TRBJ2-3	13	SVGGGNDLTDTQY
TRBV10-3	TRBD1	TRBJ1-1	14	AISLQGANPNTEAF
TRBV7-2	-	TRBJ1-5	12	ASSLDPGYQPQH
TRBV5-1	-	TRBJ2-1	14	ASSLTGTPEIDEQF
TRBV5-1	TRBD1	TRBJ2-3	13	ASSKDRGPMDTQY
TRBV9	-	TRBJ1-3	14	ASSVEPQSSGNTIY
TRBV25-1	TRBD1	TRBJ2-7	12	ASSKPGQSYEQY
TRBV10-3	-	TRBJ2-1	12	AISESAQGYEQF
TRBV2	TRBD2	TRBJ2-4	10	ASRISGNIQY
TRBV7-6	-	TRBJ2-7	14	ASSLGGAKRSSEQY
TRBV28	-	TRBJ1-5	14	ASSLYQGTSNQPQH
TRBV24-1	-	TRBJ1-1	11	ATSDLGGARAF
TRBV4-3	TRBD1	TRBJ1-1	14	ASSQAGTGQLPEAF
TRBV7-2	-	TRBJ2-7	11	ASTSTFTYEQY